This TCR beta chain was recorded in a study of T-cell memory formation after mild COVID-19. Whole-study context: Among the donors, TCR clusters were largely specific to each donor. Regarding the study as a whole: A second wave of clones peaked on day 37, and their SARS-CoV-2 specificity went unconfirmed.

This clonotype was seen a few times. Its matching antigen is unknown. TCR alpha and TCR beta cDNA libraries with sample barcodes and UMIs came from 5'RACE using constant-segment primers. TCRdb redid the calling of the 5' RACE reads with MiXCR, one entry per CDR3 protein. The repertoire holds about 560,000 distinct CDR3 sequences, with roughly 18% as singletons. This CDR3 is built from 16 residues. Sequencing used PBMCs or a T cell subset sorted from them (not recorded which). This chain links TRBV21-1 with TRBJ2-1; TRBD2, as called in the table, went unchecked against the DNA. TRBV21-1 has pseudogene status. This receptor was identified in an adult woman who had mild COVID-19 (a few samples of this study predate the infection). Cell type and time point are not known. This chain's CDR3 is CASTYRAGVPGNEQFF. The DNA of the CDR3 is TGTGCCAGCACATACCGAGCGGGAGTCCCCGGCAATGAGCAGTTCTTC.